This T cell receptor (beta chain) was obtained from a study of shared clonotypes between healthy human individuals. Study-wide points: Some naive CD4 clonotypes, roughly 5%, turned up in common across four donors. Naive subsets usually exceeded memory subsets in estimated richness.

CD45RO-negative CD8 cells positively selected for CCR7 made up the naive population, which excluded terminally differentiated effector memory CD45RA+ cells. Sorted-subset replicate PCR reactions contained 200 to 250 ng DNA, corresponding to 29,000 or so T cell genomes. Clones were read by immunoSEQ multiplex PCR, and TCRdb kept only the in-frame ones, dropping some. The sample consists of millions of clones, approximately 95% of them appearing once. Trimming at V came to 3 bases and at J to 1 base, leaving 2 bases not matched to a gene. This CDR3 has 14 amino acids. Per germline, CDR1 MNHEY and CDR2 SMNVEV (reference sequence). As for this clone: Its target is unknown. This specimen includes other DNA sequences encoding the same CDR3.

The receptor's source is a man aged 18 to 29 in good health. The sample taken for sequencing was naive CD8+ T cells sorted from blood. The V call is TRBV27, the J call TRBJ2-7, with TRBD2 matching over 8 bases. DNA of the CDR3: TGTGCCAGCAGTTTGTCTAGCGGGTCCTACGAGCAGTACTTC. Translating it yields CASSLSSGSYEQYF.